The rows below give T cell receptor beta chains drawn from one sample of a study of cytomegalovirus exposure and HLA in healthy donors. Sequenced by immunoSEQ multiplex PCR; TCRdb stores in-frame clones only, minus some. The sample has roughly 34,000 clones, almost 70% seen once. The sample was PBMCs. The receptors derive from a man under 40 in good health and CMV-seronegative. CDR3s include the opening cysteine and the closing phenylalanine or tryptophan. The order of the fields is V gene, CDR3 protein.

V: TRBV19; CDR3: CASSMGSPGPQHF
V: TRBV10-3; CDR3: CAISESNSPYEQYF
V: TRBV28; CDR3: CASRTGKGNTEAFF
V: TRBV9; CDR3: CASSIGTGPYEQYF
V: TRBV14; CDR3: CASSQVEDSVFGGYTF
V: TRBV28; CDR3: CASMRGQGNQPQHF
V: TRBV4-2; CDR3: CASSQDLAGGPKDTQYF
V: TRBV18; CDR3: CASSVSGQGQPQHF
V: TRBV18; CDR3: CASSSQGLNEKLFF
V: TRBV2; CDR3: CASSDLGLGSGELFF
V: TRBV4-1; CDR3: CASSHASVGEQYF
V: TRBV28; CDR3: CASSLLYGSAGPSGNTIYF
V: TRBV15; CDR3: CATSRDGAGKETQYF
V: TRBV29-1; CDR3: CSGSGRLSYNEQFF
V: TRBV6-5; CDR3: CASSSPGQGTYNEQFF
V: TRBV4-1; CDR3: CASSQDPILVRETQYF
V: TRBV7-2; CDR3: CASSSGLPYEQYF
V: TRBV11-2; CDR3: CASSGRTFDEKLFF
V: TRBV10-3; CDR3: CAIRPGETEAFF